Detailed here is one T cell receptor beta chain. No antigen is known for it. CDR3 length: 14 residues. The V gene's germline CDR1 is KGHSH and CDR2 LQKENI. The V gene end was trimmed by 1 base and the J gene end by 1 base; junction bases not matched to a gene: 0. The record originates from a study of early T cells in non-severe SARS-CoV-2 infection. Whole-study context: From unsorted whole blood, bulk RNA was sequenced, and the chains remained unpaired.

Unique molecular identifiers (one per individual cDNA molecule) were attached. TCRdb redid the calling of the 5' RACE reads with MiXCR, one entry per CDR3 protein. The table includes approximately 66,000 distinct CDR3 sequences, around 12% detected once. Study findings and constraints: Comparison of clonotypes with VDJdb favored anti-spike CD8 responses while missing private and CD4 specificities.

The V call is TRBV18, the J call TRBJ1-1; TRBD1 matches at 7 bases. The TCR originated in an adult who was a healthcare worker with PCR-confirmed SARS-CoV-2 infection or an uninfected control (not recorded which). The donor label of this sample is uncertain. The starting material was whole blood, obtained at baseline. CDR3 sequence: CASSPRDRNTEAFF. In DNA form, the CDR3 reads TGTGCCAGCTCACCACGGGACAGGAACACTGAAGCTTTCTTT.